Listed here is a single TCR beta chain. This specimen belongs to a study of blood T cell repertoires in COVID-19. Study-wide background: From the United States, Italy and Spain came samples of acute and convalescent COVID-19. Sources were T cells, B-cell-depleted T cells, or PBMCs; the material itself was cDNA or gDNA.

Per the original methods: Estimates of nucleated cell counts were drawn from the amplification of reference gene primers. Profiled with immunoSEQ multiplex PCR; TCRdb holds only in-frame clones, not every one. V, J and clone size were drawn from that table, and D and trimming were deduced from the DNA. Here the sample spans about 55,000 clones, 75% to 90% being singletons. This receptor was identified in a human donor in a cohort sampled during active COVID-19. The sequencing sample was made of peripheral blood.

The CDR3 reads CASSHGAGQPQHF. CDR3 in DNA: TGTGCCAGCAGCCATGGGGCAGGCCAGCCCCAGCATTTT. The chain couples TRBV3-1 (or the pseudogene TRBV3-2) to TRBJ1-5; weak D call: TRBD1 (5 bases). V was clipped by 3 bases and J by 7 bases, with 10 bases between them. This CDR3 has 13 amino acids. CDR1 is LGHDT and CDR2 is YNNKEL in the germline V gene (reference sequence).